The next 5 T cell receptor beta chains were all read from a single sample in a study of memory CD4+ T cells and cytomegalovirus serostatus. The repertoire was sequenced with immunoSEQ multiplex PCR; TCRdb's copy has only in-frame clones and lacks some. The data hold about 57,000 clones, with under 80% observed a single time. Single viable CD3+CD4+CD8-CD45RO+ cells were sorted as the memory CD4+ T cells. The source material was memory CD4+ T cells from blood. The source of these receptors is an adult in good health and CMV-seronegative.

The chain employs TRBV6-1 and TRBJ2-5; D gene unclear. The J call may be wrong; the DNA end is better matched by TRBJ2-7. The germline V gene has CDR1 MNHNS and CDR2 SASEGT. CDR3 length equals 11 residues. CDR3 loop: CASSEVDEQYF. CDR3 in DNA: TGTGCCAGCAGTGAAGTCGACGAGCAGTACTTC.

The chain carries TRBV6-1 and TRBJ1-1; D is undetermined. Trimming took 2 bases from V and 6 from J, leaving 10 bases between them. The germline V gene encodes CDR1 MNHNS and CDR2 SASEGT. This CDR3 is built from 13 residues. The DNA for the CDR3 is TGTGCCAGCAGTGAAAACGGGTTATCTGAAGCTTTCTTT. Translated: CASSENGLSEAFF.

This clone has just a few counts. The chain uses TRBV6-1 and TRBJ2-1; D not resolved. The CDR3 spans 15 residues. The germline CDR1 and CDR2 sequences are MNHNS and SASEGT. Trimming removed 4 bases from V and 6 bases from J, with 16 bases in between. The CDR3 here is CASSAETGVINEQFF. CDR3 sequence (DNA): TGTGCCAGCAGTGCGGAGACGGGCGTAATCAATGAGCAGTTCTTC.

This chain joins TRBV19 and TRBJ2-6, with a weak D call TRBD1 (5 bases). V was pared by 4 bases and J by 0 bases, with 19 bases between. There are 19 residues in the CDR3. The germline V gene encodes CDR1 LNHDA and CDR2 SQIVND (reference sequence). Written as DNA, the CDR3 is TGTGCCAGTAGTAGGGTTCGAGGACAAATCATCTCTGGGGCCAACGTCCTGACTTTC. This codes for CASSRVRGQIISGANVLTF.

This clone was seen more than once but under ten times. This chain connects TRBV20-1 to TRBJ1-1, with D hard to call. The germline CDR1 and CDR2 sequences are DFQATT and SNEGSKA (reference sequence). The CDR3 sequence is 10 residues long. V lost 7 bases, J lost 3 bases, and 6 bases lay in between. Here the CDR3 reads CSVPDTEAFF. CDR3 DNA: TGCAGTGTCCCCGACACTGAAGCTTTCTTT.